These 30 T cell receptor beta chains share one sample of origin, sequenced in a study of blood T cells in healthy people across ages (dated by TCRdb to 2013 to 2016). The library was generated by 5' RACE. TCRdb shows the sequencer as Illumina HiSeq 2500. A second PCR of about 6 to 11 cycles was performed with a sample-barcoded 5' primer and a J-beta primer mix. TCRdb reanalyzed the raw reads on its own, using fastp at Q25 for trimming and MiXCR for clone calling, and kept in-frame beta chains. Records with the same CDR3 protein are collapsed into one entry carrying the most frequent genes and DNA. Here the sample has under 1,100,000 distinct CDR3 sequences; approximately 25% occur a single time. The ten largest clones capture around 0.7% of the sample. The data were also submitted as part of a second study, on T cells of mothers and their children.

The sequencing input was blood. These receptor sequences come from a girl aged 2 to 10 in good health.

DNA for the CDR3: TGCAGTGCTCGGGGGGGGCCTGTCAATGAGCAGTTCTTC. Translation gives CSARGGPVNEQFF. The V and J genes are TRBV20-1 and TRBJ2-1, with TRBD2 matching over 8 bases. The CDR3 has 13 residues. V lost 5 bases and J lost 6; bases outside the gene matches: 6. Germline V gene lookup returns CDR1 DFQATT and CDR2 SNEGSKA (reference sequence).

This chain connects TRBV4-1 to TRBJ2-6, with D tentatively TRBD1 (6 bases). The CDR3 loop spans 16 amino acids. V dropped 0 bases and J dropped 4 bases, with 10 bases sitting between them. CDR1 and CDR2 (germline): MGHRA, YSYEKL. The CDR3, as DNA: TGCGCCAGCAGCCAAGATGGGGGCCCCGGGGCCAACGTCCTGACTTTC. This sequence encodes CASSQDGGPGANVLTF.

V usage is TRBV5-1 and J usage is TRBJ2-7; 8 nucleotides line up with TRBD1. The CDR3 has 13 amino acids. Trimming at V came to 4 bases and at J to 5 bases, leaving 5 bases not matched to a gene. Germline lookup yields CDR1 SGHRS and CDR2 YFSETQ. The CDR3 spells CASSLRGPDEQYF. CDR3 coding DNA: TGCGCCAGCAGCCTCAGGGGGCCGGACGAGCAGTACTTC.

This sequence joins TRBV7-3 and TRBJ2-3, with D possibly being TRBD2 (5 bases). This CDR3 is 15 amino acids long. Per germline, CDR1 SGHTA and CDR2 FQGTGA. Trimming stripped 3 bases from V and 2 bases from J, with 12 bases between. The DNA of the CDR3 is TGTGCCAGCAGCTTCGCGTCGGGGTCCACAGATACGCAGTATTTT. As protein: CASSFASGSTDTQYF. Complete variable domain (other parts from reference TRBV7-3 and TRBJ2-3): GAGVSQTPSNKVTEKGKYVELRCDPISGHTALYWYRQSLGQGPEFLIYFQGTGAADDSGLPNDRFFAVRPEGSVSTLKIQRTERGDSAVYLCASSFASGSTDTQYFGPGTRLTVL.

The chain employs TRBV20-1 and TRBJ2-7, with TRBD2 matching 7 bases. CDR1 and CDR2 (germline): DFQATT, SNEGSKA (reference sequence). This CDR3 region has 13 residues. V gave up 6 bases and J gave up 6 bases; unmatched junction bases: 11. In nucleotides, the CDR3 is TGCAGTGCCGAGCCTGGACTAGAATCCGAGCAGTACTTC. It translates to CSAEPGLESEQYF.

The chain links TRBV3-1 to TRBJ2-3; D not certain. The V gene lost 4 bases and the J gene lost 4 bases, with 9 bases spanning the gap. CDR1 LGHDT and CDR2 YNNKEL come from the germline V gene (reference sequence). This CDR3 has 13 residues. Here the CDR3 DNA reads TGTGCCAGCAGCCGTAAAATCGCAGATACGCAGTATTTT. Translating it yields CASSRKIADTQYF.

The CDR3 DNA reads as TGCAGTGCGGTCCTTAGCGGGAGCTACGAGCAGTACTTC. Translating gives CSAVLSGSYEQYF. The chain is built from TRBV20-1 and TRBJ2-5; TRBD2 aligns across 9 bases. The J call may not be correct, given that the DNA end is closer to TRBJ2-7. The CDR3 loop spans 13 amino acids. The germline CDR1 and CDR2 sequences are DFQATT and SNEGSKA (reference sequence).

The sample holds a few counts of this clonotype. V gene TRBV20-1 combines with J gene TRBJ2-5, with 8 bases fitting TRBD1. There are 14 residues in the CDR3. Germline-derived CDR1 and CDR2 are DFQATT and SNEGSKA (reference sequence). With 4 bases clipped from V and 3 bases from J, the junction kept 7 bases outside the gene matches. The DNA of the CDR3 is TGCAGTGCTACCCCGGGACAGGTGAAAGAGACCCAGTACTTC. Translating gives CSATPGQVKETQYF.

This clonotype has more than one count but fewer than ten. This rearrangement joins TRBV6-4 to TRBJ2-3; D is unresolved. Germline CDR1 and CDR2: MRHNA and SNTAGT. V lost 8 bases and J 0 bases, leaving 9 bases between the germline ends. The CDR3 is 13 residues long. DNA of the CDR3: TGTGCCAGCCTGAGCCAGAGCACAGATACGCAGTATTTT. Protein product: CASLSQSTDTQYF.

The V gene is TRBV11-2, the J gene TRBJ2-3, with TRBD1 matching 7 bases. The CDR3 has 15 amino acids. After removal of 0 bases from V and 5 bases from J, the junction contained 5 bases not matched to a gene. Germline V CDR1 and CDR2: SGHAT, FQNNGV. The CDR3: CASSLEGTVRDTQYF. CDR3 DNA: TGTGCCAGCAGCTTAGAAGGGACAGTCAGAGATACGCAGTATTTT.

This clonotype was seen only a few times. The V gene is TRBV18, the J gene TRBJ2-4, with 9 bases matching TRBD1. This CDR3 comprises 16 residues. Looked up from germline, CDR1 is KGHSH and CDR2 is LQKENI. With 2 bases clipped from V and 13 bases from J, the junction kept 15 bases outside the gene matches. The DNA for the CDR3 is TGTGCCAGCTCACCAACAACCGGGACAGGGAAGGTGTTGCAGTACTTC. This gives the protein CASSPTTGTGKVLQYF.

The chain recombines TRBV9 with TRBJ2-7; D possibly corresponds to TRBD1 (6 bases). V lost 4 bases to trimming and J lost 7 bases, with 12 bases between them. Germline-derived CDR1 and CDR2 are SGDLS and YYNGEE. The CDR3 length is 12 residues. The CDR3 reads CASSTSGEEQYF. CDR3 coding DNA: TGTGCCAGCAGCACCTCAGGGGAAGAGCAGTACTTC.

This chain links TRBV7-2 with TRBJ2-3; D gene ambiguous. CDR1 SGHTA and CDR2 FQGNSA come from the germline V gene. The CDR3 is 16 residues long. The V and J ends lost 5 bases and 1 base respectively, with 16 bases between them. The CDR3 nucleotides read TGTGCCAGCAGCCCAGTAGCAGGATCGCGCACAGATACGCAGTATTTT. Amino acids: CASSPVAGSRTDTQYF.

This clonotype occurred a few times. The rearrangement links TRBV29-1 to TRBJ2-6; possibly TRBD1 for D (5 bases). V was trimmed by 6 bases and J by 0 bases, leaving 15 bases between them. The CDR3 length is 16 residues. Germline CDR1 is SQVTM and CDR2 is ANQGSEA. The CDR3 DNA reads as TGCAGCGTAATTAAGTGGACAAGCTCTGGGGCCAACGTCCTGACTTTC. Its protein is CSVIKWTSSGANVLTF.

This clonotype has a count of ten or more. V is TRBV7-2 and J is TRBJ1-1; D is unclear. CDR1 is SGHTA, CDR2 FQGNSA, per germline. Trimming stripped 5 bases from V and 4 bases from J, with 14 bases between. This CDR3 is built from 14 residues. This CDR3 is CASSRIGGFTEAFF. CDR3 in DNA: TGTGCCAGCAGCCGCATTGGAGGGTTCACTGAAGCTTTCTTT.

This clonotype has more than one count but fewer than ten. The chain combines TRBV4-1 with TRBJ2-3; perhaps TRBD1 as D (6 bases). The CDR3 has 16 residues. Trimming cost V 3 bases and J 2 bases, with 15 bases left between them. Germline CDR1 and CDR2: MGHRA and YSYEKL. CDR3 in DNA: TGCGCCAGCAGCCACTACCCCCAGGGGAACACAGATACGCAGTATTTT. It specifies CASSHYPQGNTDTQYF.

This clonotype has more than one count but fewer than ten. CDR3 sequence reads: CASSPQNLPTGELFF. CDR3 DNA: TGTGCCAGCAGCCCTCAGAATCTCCCGACCGGGGAGCTGTTTTTT. This chain connects TRBV7-2 to TRBJ2-2; D call uncertain. CDR3 length: 15 amino acids. In germline, CDR1 is SGHTA, CDR2 FQGNSA. V lost 5 bases to trimming and J lost 5 bases, with 15 bases between them.

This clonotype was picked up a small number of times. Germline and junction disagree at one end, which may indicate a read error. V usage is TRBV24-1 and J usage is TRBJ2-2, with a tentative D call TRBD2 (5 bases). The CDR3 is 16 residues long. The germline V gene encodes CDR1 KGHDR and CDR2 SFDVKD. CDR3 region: CAISDFGEEIPGELFF. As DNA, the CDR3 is TGTGCCATCAGTGATTTCGGGGAAGAAATCCCCGGGGAGCTGTTTTTT.

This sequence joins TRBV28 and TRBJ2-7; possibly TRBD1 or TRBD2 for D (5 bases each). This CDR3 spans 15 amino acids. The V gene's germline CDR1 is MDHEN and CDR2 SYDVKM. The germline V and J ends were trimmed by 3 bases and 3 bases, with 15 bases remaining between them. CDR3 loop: CASSLRGVGDYEQYF. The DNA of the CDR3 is TGTGCCAGCAGTTTGCGAGGCGTGGGGGACTACGAGCAGTACTTC.

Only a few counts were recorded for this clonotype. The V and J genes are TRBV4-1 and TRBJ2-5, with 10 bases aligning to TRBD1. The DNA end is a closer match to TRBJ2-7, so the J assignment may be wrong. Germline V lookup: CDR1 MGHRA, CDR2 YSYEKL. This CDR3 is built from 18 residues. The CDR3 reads CASSQLRTRGQGGHEQYF. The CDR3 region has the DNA TGCGCCAGCAGCCAATTACGAACCAGAGGACAGGGGGGCCACGAGCAGTACTTC.

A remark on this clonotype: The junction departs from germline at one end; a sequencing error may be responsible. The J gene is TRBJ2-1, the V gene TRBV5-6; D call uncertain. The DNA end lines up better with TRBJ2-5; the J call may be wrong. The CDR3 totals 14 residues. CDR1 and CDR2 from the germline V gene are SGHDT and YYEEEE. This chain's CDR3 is CASSLVGGQEAQYF. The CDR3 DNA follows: TGTGCCAGCAGCTTGGTGGGCGGTCAAGAGGCCCAGTACTTC.

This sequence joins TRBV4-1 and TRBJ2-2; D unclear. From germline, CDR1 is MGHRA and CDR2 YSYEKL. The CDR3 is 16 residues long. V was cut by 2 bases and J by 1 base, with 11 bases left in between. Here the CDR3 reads CASSQSNSLNTGELFF. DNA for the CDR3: TGCGCCAGCAGCCAATCTAACAGCCTGAACACCGGGGAGCTGTTTTTT.

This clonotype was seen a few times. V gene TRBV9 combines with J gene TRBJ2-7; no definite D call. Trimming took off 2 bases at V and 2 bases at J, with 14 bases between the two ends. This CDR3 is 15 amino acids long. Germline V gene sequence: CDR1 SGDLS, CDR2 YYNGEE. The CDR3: CASSVDWNVAYEQYF. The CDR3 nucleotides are TGTGCCAGCAGCGTCGACTGGAATGTCGCCTACGAGCAGTACTTC.

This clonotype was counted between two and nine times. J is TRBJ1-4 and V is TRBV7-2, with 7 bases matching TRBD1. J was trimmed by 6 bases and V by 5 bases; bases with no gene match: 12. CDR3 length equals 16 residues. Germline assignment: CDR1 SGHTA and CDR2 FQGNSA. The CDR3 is CASSDNEPGQHEKLFF. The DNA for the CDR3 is TGTGCCAGCAGCGACAACGAACCGGGACAGCATGAAAAACTGTTTTTT.

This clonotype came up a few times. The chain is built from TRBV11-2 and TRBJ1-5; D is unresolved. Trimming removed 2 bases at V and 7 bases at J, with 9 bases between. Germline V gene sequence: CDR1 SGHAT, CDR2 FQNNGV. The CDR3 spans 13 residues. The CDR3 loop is CASSLRLAQPQHF. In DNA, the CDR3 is TGTGCCAGCAGCTTACGCCTGGCCCAGCCCCAGCATTTT.

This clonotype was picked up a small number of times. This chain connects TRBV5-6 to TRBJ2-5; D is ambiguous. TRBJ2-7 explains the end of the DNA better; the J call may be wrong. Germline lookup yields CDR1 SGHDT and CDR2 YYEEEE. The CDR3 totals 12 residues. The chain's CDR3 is CASSLFFYEQYF. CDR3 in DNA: TGTGCCAGCAGCTTGTTCTTCTACGAGCAGTACTTC.

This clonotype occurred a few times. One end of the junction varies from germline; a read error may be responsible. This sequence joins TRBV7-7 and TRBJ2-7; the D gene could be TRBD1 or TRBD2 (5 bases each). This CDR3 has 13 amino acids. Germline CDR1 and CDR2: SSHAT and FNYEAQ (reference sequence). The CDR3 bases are TGTGCTAGCAGCGCCCTGAGGGGCTACGAGCAGTACTTC. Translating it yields CASSALRGYEQYF.

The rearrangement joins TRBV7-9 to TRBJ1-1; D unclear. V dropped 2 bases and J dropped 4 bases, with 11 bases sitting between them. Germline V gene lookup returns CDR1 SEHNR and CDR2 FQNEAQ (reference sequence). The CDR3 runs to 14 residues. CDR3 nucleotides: TGTGCCAGCAGCTTAAGTTGGGAGGGCACTGAAGCTTTCTTT. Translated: CASSLSWEGTEAFF.

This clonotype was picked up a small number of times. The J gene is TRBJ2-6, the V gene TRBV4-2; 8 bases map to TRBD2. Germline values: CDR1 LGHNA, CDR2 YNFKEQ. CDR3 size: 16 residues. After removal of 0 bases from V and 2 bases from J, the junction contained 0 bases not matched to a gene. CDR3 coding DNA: TGTGCCAGCAGCCAAGATAGCGGGACTGGGGCCAACGTCCTGACTTTC. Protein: CASSQDSGTGANVLTF.

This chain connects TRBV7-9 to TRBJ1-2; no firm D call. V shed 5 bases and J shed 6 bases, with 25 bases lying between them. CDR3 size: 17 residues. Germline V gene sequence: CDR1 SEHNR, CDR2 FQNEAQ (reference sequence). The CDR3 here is CASSRLDSRVVTDGYTF. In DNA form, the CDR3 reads TGTGCCAGCAGCCGGCTAGATTCGCGCGTAGTCACCGATGGCTACACCTTC.